This record covers a single TCR beta chain. The sample is drawn from a study of blood T cell repertoires in COVID-19. Germline values: CDR1 SGHTA, CDR2 FQGTGA. V lost 4 bases and J lost 12, with 10 bases in between. This CDR3 has 12 residues. Generated by immunoSEQ multiplex PCR, the TCRdb table keeps only in-frame clones and is missing some. The sample holds fewer than 200,000 clones; around 84% are singletons and the top ten take 2.5% to 3.5%. This chain connects TRBV7-3 to TRBJ1-6; D call uncertain. The sequenced sample was peripheral blood. The TCR sequence derives from a man aged 35 to 55 with active or convalescent COVID-19. CDR3 DNA: TGTGCCAGCAGCTCTTCGGGAGGACCCCTCCACTTT. The encoded protein is CASSSSGGPLHF.